The TCR beta chain under discussion was sequenced for a study of cytomegalovirus exposure and HLA in healthy donors. Background on the study: Earlier work reported approximately 110 million unique TCR beta sequences from 180 million or so T cells. Study findings and constraints: For most TCR beta V segments, an earlier analysis put the productive rate at about 87% or about 30% of the time. In vitro testing confirmed a few CMV-associated chains as specific for CMV antigens. Immune exposure information comprised only CMV serostatus.

This CDR3 comprises 16 residues. Germline CDR1 and CDR2: SGDLS and YYNGEE. Trimming at V came to 3 bases and at J to 3 bases, leaving 6 bases not matched to a gene. Researchers ran the PCR with 60 Vbeta and 13 Jbeta primers. The table came from immunoSEQ multiplex PCR; TCRdb's copy has only in-frame clones and leaves some out. The table has around 280,000 clones, 70% to 90% seen once. A note on this clone: Its target is not known.

The sample consisted of PBMCs. The chain recombines TRBV9 with TRBJ2-2, with 9 bases aligning to TRBD2. This receptor was identified in a woman aged 18 to 35 in good health and CMV-seronegative. CDR3 region: CASSAAGGPHTGELFF. Written as DNA, the CDR3 is TGTGCCAGCAGCGCCGCGGGGGGGCCCCACACCGGGGAGCTGTTTTTT.